This entry describes one T cell receptor beta chain. Antigen: not known. PCR amplification relied on 60 Vbeta primers (plus 13 Jbeta primers). Sequencing was performed with immunoSEQ multiplex PCR; in TCRdb, only in-frame clones are kept and a portion is missing. The sample shows approximately 100,000 clones, 64% of them seen only once. The CDR3 sequence is 16 residues long. Trimming removed 2 bases from V and 4 bases from J; junction bases left unmatched: 7. Germline CDR1 SGHTA, CDR2 FQGNSA. These data belong to a study of cytomegalovirus exposure and HLA in healthy donors. Study-level results: With high specificity and sensitivity, the classifier reportedly diagnosed cytomegalovirus status. Several V segments, TRBV6-2 and TRBV6-3 among them, could not be told apart and were dropped. The productive fraction for most TCR beta V segments was about 90% or about 30% in an earlier analysis. In a later analysis, across HLA loci, associated TCR counts were highest for DRB1, lowest for HLA-C.

The chain has TRBV7-2 and TRBJ2-3; 9 bases are shared with TRBD1. This TCR came from a human donor in good health. Sequenced sample: PBMCs. The CDR3 here is CASSLPGQGTSDTQYF. The CDR3 bases are TGTGCCAGCAGCTTACCGGGACAGGGTACTTCAGATACGCAGTATTTT.